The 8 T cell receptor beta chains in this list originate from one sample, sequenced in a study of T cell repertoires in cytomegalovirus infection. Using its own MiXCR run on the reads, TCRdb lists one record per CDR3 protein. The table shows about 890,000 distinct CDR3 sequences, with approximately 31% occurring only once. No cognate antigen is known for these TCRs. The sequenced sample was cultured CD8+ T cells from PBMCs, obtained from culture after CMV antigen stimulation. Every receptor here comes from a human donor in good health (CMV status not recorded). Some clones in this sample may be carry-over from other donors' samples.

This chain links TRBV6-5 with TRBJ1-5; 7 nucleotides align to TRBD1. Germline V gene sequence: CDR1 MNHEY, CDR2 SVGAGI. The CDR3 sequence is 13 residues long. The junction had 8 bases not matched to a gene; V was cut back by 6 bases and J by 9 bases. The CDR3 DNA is TGTGCCAGCAGCGAAGGGGGCGGAATGCCCCAGCATTTT. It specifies CASSEGGGMPQHF.

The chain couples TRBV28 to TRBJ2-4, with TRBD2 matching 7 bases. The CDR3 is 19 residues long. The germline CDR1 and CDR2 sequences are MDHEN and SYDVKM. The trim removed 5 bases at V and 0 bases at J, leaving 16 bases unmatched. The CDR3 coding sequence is TGTGCCAGCAGTCCCTGGCATGTGGGGGGGGTCCTAGCCAAAAACATTCAGTACTTC. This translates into CASSPWHVGGVLAKNIQYF.

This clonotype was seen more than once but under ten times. The CDR3 here is CASSLVRGTGGNGELFF. As DNA, the CDR3 is TGTGCCAGCAGCTTAGTCAGGGGGACAGGGGGCAATGGGGAGCTGTTTTTT. The V gene is TRBV11-2, the J gene TRBJ2-2; 12 bases line up with TRBD1. V lost 1 base, J lost 8 bases, and 8 bases stayed unmatched. The germline V gene has CDR1 SGHAT and CDR2 FQNNGV. The length of the CDR3 is 17 residues.

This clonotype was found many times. The CDR3 loop reads CASSLVGSNYEQYV. CDR3 sequence (DNA): TGTGCCAGCAGCTTAGTCGGCTCAAACTACGAGCAGTACGTC. This chain uses TRBV7-8 with TRBJ2-7; D is undetermined. This CDR3 is built from 14 residues. V was pared by 1 base and J by 3 bases, with 10 bases between. Germline lookup yields CDR1 SGHVS and CDR2 FQNEAQ.

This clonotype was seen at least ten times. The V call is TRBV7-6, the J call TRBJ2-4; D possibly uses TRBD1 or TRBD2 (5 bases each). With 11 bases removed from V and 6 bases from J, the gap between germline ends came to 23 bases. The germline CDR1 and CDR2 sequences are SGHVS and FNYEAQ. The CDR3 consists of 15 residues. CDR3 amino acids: CADHRHNPGANIQYF. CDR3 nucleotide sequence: TGTGCCGACCACAGGCATAACCCCGGGGCAAACATTCAGTACTTC.

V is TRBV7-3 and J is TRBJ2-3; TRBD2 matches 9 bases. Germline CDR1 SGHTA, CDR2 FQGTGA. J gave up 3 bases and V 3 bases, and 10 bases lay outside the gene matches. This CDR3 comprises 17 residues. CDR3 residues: CASSFLGAGGTTDTQYF. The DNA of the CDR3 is TGTGCCAGCAGCTTTCTAGGTGCGGGGGGGACTACAGATACGCAGTATTTT. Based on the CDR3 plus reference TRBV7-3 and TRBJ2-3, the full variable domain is GAGVSQTPSNKVTEKGKYVELRCDPISGHTALYWYRQSLGQGPEFLIYFQGTGAADDSGLPNDRFFAVRPEGSVSTLKIQRTERGDSAVYLCASSFLGAGGTTDTQYFGPGTRLTVL.

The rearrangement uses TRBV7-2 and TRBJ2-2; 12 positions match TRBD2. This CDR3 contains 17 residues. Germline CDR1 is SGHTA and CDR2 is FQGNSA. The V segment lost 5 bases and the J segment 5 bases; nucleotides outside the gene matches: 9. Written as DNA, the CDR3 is TGTGCCAGCAGCCACCTAGCGGGGGGGCTGGGGACCGGGGAGCTGTTTTTT. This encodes CASSHLAGGLGTGELFF.

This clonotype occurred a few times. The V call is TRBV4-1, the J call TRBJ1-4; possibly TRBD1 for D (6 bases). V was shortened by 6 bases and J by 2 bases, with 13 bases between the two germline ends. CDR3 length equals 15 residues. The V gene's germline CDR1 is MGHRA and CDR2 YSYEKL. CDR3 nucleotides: TGCGCCAGCAGACTATCAACAGGGACTAATGAAAAACTGTTTTTT. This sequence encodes CASRLSTGTNEKLFF.